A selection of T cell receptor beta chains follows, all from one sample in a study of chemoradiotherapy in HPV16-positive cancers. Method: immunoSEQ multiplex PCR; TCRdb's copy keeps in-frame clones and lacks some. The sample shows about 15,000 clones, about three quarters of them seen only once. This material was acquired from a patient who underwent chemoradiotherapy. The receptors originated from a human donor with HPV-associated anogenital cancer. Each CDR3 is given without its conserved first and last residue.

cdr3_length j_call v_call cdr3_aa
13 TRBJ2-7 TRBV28 ASSWGGWSSYEQY
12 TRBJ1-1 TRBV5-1 ASRPSGGYTEAF
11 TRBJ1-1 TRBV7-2 ASSSIRTGEAF
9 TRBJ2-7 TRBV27 ASSGVYEQY
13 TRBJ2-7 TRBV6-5 ASSLRDTLSYEQY
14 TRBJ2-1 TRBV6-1 ASSEAGGGTYNEQF
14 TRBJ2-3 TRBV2 ASSGAGVVRTDTQY
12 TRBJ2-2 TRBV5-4 ASSSQGNTGELF
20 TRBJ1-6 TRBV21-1 AAPESLGTGVTRWEVNSPLH
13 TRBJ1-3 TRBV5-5 ASSHDLFLGNTIY
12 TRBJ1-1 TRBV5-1 ASSLVGGATEAF
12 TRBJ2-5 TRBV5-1 ASSLAGGRETQY
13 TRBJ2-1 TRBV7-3 ASSLTRGPGHEQF
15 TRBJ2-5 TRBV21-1 ASSNRTSGPEGETQY
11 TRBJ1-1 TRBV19 ASSMGLGGEAF